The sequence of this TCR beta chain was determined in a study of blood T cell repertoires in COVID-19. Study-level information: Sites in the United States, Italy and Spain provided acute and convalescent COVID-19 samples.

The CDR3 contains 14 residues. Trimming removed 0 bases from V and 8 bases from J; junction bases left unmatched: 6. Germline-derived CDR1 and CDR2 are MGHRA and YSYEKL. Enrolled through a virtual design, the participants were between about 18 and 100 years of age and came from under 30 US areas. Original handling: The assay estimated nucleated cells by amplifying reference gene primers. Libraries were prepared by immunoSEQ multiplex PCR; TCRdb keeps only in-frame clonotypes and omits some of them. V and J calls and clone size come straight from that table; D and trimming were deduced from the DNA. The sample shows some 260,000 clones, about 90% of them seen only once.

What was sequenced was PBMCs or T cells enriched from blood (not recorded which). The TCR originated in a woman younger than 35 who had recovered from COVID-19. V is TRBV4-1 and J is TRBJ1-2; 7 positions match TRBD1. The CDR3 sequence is CASSQDNRGRGYTF. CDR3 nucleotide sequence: TGCGCCAGCAGCCAAGATAACAGGGGACGAGGCTACACCTTC.